This TCR beta chain stems from a study of circulating and synovial CD4+ cells in juvenile arthritis. As concerns this clone: Its antigen is not known.

This CDR3 contains 15 residues. Trimming shortened V by 6 bases and J by 6 bases, and 20 bases separated the two germline ends. Per the germline V gene, CDR1 is MNHEY and CDR2 is SVGAGI. Profiling relied on immunoSEQ multiplex PCR, and the TCRdb table lists in-frame clones only, not all of them. The sample holds 30,000 to 40,000 clones, nearly 95% seen once. Study-wide findings and caveats: These repertoires were less diverse than bulk blood CD4 repertoires.

This sequence originates from a human donor with juvenile idiopathic arthritis. The gene calls are TRBV6-5 and TRBJ2-5; D is possibly TRBD1 (6 bases). Sequenced input: CD4+ T cells from blood. The CDR3 here is CASSSDSLITKTQYF. CDR3 nucleotide sequence: TGTGCCAGCAGCTCGGACAGCCTAATTACAAAGACCCAGTACTTC.